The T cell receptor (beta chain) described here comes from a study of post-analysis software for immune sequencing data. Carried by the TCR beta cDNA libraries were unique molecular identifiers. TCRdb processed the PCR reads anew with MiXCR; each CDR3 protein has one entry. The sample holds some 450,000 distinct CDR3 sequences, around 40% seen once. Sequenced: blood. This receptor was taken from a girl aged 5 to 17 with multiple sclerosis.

CDR3 coding DNA: TGCAGTGCCAGGGTGTATAACACTGAAGCTTTCTTT. It yields the protein CSARVYNTEAFF. The rearrangement joins TRBV20-1 to TRBJ1-1, with D maybe TRBD1 (5 bases). CDR3 length: 12 amino acids. The germline V gene has CDR1 DFQATT and CDR2 SNEGSKA (reference sequence). Trimming removed 6 bases from V and 2 bases from J, with 10 bases in between.